What follows are 5 T cell receptor beta chains derived from one specimen sequenced in a study of cytomegalovirus exposure and HLA in healthy donors. PCR used 60 Vbeta primers and 13 Jbeta primers. The assay was immunoSEQ multiplex PCR, and TCRdb's table has in-frame clones only and misses some. The table includes about 140,000 clones, approximately 67% detected once. Sequenced: PBMCs. The receptors here all came from a woman aged 60 to 75 in good health and CMV-seronegative.

The chain has TRBV28 and TRBJ1-2, with 8 bases lining up with TRBD1. Germline V CDR1 and CDR2: MDHEN, SYDVKM. After removal of 5 bases from V and 8 bases from J, the junction contained 10 bases not matched to a gene. The CDR3 runs to 14 residues. The CDR3 here is CASSKPGGARGYTF. In DNA, the CDR3 is TGTGCCAGCAGTAAACCAGGGGGCGCCCGGGGCTACACCTTC.

V gene TRBV28 combines with J gene TRBJ2-4, with 7 positions matching TRBD2. CDR1 and CDR2 from the germline V gene are MDHEN and SYDVKM. The CDR3 has 13 amino acids. J lost 8 bases, V lost 7 bases, and 8 bases had no gene match. The CDR3 loop is CASTPDGGDIQYF. DNA for the CDR3: TGTGCCAGCACCCCGGATGGGGGGGACATTCAGTACTTC.

The V and J genes are TRBV6-6 and TRBJ2-1; 9 bases agree with TRBD2. The germline V gene encodes CDR1 MNHNY and CDR2 SVGAGI (reference sequence). V lost 4 bases and J lost 7; bases outside the gene matches: 11. The CDR3 runs 16 residues. In nucleotides, the CDR3 is TGTGCCAGCAGTTCCTCTGGCGGGAGGGTGGGTAATGAGCAGTTCTTC. Translated, it gives CASSSSGGRVGNEQFF.

This clone was detected only a few times. The genes are TRBV6-6 and TRBJ2-1; unclear D gene. This CDR3 is 12 amino acids long. Germline CDR1 MNHNY, CDR2 SVGAGI (reference sequence). V lost 5 bases to trimming and J lost 7 bases, with 9 bases between them. CDR3 bases: TGTGCCAGCAGTATCGGGTGGAATGAGCAGTTCTTC. It translates to CASSIGWNEQFF.

This chain links TRBV4-3 with TRBJ2-3, with TRBD2 matching 9 bases. Losses at the gene ends were 0 bases for V and 4 bases for J; bases not matched to a gene: 14. Germline V CDR1 and CDR2: LGHNA, YSLEER. CDR3 length equals 19 residues. DNA of the CDR3: TGCGCCAGCAGCCAAGATCGGGGGTTCGCGGGAGGGCCCGCAGATACGCAGTATTTT. Translated: CASSQDRGFAGGPADTQYF.